This TCR beta chain was captured by sequencing in a study of Ad26.COV2.S vaccination and SARS-CoV-2 variants. Study overall: Administration of Ad26.COV2.S was intramuscular, either once or twice 56 days apart. Study conclusions and caveats: The authors reported substantial breadth in spike-specific CD8+ and CD4+ T cell responses after vaccination.

On this clone: The antigen is unknown.

Using immunoSEQ multiplex PCR, the repertoire was profiled, and TCRdb retains in-frame clones only, with some absent. The sample contains roughly 700,000 clones, around 92% of which appear only once. The V and J ends lost 4 bases and 5 bases respectively, with 21 bases between them. Germline V gives CDR1 SGHKS, CDR2 YYEKEE (reference sequence). This CDR3 contains 16 residues. The treatment denotes: about 20 received Ad26.COV2.S at low or high dose, single or two shots; about 5 received placebo; per-sample allocation not given. Sample collection was performed on day 63 after the first vaccine or placebo injection.

The chain carries TRBV5-5 and TRBJ2-5; perhaps D is TRBD1 or TRBD2 (5 bases each). The sequencing here drew on peripheral blood, taken in a trial of Ad26.COV2.S vaccine versus placebo. The clonotype comes from a person aged 18-60 years who received the Ad26.COV2.S COVID-19 vaccine or a placebo. CDR3 region: CASSGTSWRVRETQYF. In DNA form, the CDR3 reads TGTGCCAGCAGCGGGACGTCTTGGAGAGTGAGGGAGACCCAGTACTTC. The whole variable domain, remainder taken from reference TRBV5-5 and TRBJ2-5, is DAGVTQSPTHLIKTRGQQVTLRCSPISGHKSVSWYQQVLGQGPQFIFQYYEKEERGRGNFPDRFSARQFPNYSSELNVNALLLGDSALYLCASSGTSWRVRETQYFGPGTRLLVL.